This T cell receptor (beta chain) was observed in a study of T cell changes during pregnancy in multiple sclerosis. The assay was immunoSEQ multiplex PCR, and TCRdb's table has in-frame clones only and misses some. Among some 60,000 clones listed, 92% were seen once. The origin of this receptor is a female donor in good health, enrolled as a control in a pregnancy study. The material sequenced was peripheral blood, taken in the second trimester of pregnancy.

CDR3 sequence: CASSSRQGGHGYTF. Written as DNA, the CDR3 is TGTGCCAGCAGCTCGCGACAGGGCGGGCATGGCTACACCTTC. The chain is built from TRBV7-9 and TRBJ1-2; 7 bases fit TRBD1. CDR1 and CDR2 from the germline V gene are SEHNR and FQNEAQ (reference sequence). There are 14 residues in the CDR3. V was clipped by 4 bases and J by 6 bases; unmatched bases: 8.